Listed here are 10 T cell receptor beta chains from one sample, sequenced in a study of response to subunit inactivated influenza vaccine. MiXCR was run by TCRdb on the RT-PCR reads, yielding one entry per CDR3 protein. The data show 800,000 or so distinct CDR3 sequences, 21% seen once. Sequenced here: PBMCs from blood, sampled 4 to 6 days after vaccination. The receptors shown here come from a man aged 45-65 years who received an inactivated influenza vaccine.

The rearrangement uses TRBV28 and TRBJ2-7, with D unresolved. The ends were cut back, 3 bases at V and 2 bases at J, with 8 bases in the middle. The CDR3 has 13 amino acids. Per the germline V gene, CDR1 is MDHEN and CDR2 is SYDVKM. The CDR3 sequence is CASSFGYTYEQYF. The DNA for the CDR3 is TGTGCCAGCAGTTTTGGCTATACCTACGAGCAGTACTTC.

V is TRBV27 and J is TRBJ2-7; 13 positions match TRBD2. CDR3 length: 18 amino acids. Looked up from germline, CDR1 is MNHEY and CDR2 is SMNVEV (reference sequence). V dropped 1 base and J dropped 2; count of bases not matched to a gene: 8. CDR3: CASSLWGTSGVRTYEQYF. CDR3 bases: TGTGCCAGCAGTTTATGGGGGACTAGCGGGGTAAGGACCTACGAGCAGTACTTC.

The chain recombines TRBV6-2 or TRBV6-3 with TRBJ2-1; 9 nucleotides match TRBD1. The CDR3 consists of 15 residues. V shed 7 bases and J 8 bases; nucleotides not matched to a gene: 12. Per the germline V gene, CDR1 is MNHEY and CDR2 is SVGEGT. CDR3 sequence: CASMSTGQGIYEQFF. The CDR3 nucleotides are TGTGCCAGCATGTCAACGGGACAGGGAATCTATGAGCAGTTCTTC.

The chain employs TRBV4-2 and TRBJ2-2; TRBD1 matches 10 bases. The germline CDR1 and CDR2 sequences are LGHNA and YNFKEQ. CDR3 size: 16 residues. V dropped 0 bases and J dropped 8; count of bases not matched to a gene: 6. This CDR3 is CASSQDMGQGWGELFF. CDR3 nucleotides: TGTGCCAGCAGCCAAGATATGGGACAGGGGTGGGGGGAGCTGTTTTTT.

In its sample, this clonotype was seen a few times. The rearrangement links TRBV7-2 to TRBJ1-5; D not certain. This CDR3 spans 13 amino acids. V was trimmed by 7 bases and J by 3 bases, leaving 10 bases between them. Germline assignment: CDR1 SGHTA and CDR2 FQGNSA. The CDR3 is CASKRENNQPQHF. Here the CDR3 DNA reads TGTGCCAGCAAGAGGGAGAACAATCAGCCCCAGCATTTT.

This clonotype was counted a few times. The chain links TRBV5-5 to TRBJ1-6, with D maybe TRBD1 (6 bases). Germline CDR1 and CDR2: SGHKS and YYEKEE (reference sequence). The V and J ends lost 1 base and 8 bases respectively, with 7 bases between them. The CDR3 sequence is 13 residues long. The CDR3 DNA follows: TGTGCCAGCAGCTTGTACAGGGATTCACCCCTCCACTTT. Protein: CASSLYRDSPLHF. The full variable domain, in which reference TRBV5-5 and TRBJ1-6 provide the parts outside the CDR3, is DAGVTQSPTHLIKTRGQQVTLRCSPISGHKSVSWYQQVLGQGPQFIFQYYEKEERGRGNFPDRFSARQFPNYSSELNVNALLLGDSALYLCASSLYRDSPLHFGNGTRLTVT.

The chain employs TRBV6-2 or TRBV6-3 and TRBJ2-2; D gene ambiguous. The CDR3 is 14 amino acids. Germline V CDR1 and CDR2: MNHEY, SVGEGT. V dropped 2 bases and J dropped 5 bases, with 9 bases sitting between them. Here the CDR3 DNA reads TGTGCCAGCAGTTACAGGTCGGAAACCGGGGAGCTGTTTTTT. As protein: CASSYRSETGELFF.

This clonotype came up a few times. The genes are TRBV4-3 and TRBJ2-5; no reliable D call. V was trimmed by 1 base and J by 4 bases, leaving 13 bases between them. This CDR3 is 15 amino acids long. From germline, CDR1 is LGHNA and CDR2 YSLEER. The CDR3 DNA reads TGCGCCAGCAGCCAAGGGTTAGGAATCGGAGAGACCCAGTACTTC. The encoded protein is CASSQGLGIGETQYF.

This clonotype was detected many times. The V call is TRBV5-1, the J call TRBJ2-1; D gene unclear. V dropped 0 bases and J dropped 0 bases, with 7 bases sitting between them. CDR1 and CDR2 (germline): SGHRS, YFSETQ. This CDR3 is 15 amino acids long. CDR3 sequence (DNA): TGCGCCAGCAGCTTGGCTCTTAGCTCCTACAATGAGCAGTTCTTC. This encodes CASSLALSSYNEQFF.

The rearrangement uses TRBV4-3 and TRBJ2-7, with 7 positions matching TRBD2. Germline trimming cut 3 bases from V and 6 bases from J; bases unmatched to any gene: 8. This CDR3 spans 14 amino acids. The germline V gene has CDR1 LGHNA and CDR2 YSLEER. CDR3 nucleotides: TGCGCCAGCAGCCACGTAGGGGAGGGCTTCGAGCAGTACTTC. It encodes CASSHVGEGFEQYF.